This TCR beta chain comes out of a study of metastatic and nonmetastatic thyroid tumors. For the study at large: Samples came from malignant and benign thyroid patients, and repertoires were compared across blood and tumor or nodule tissue.

This clone was observed at least ten times. Its antigen is unidentified. How the authors handled the data: What underpinned the distant-metastasis classifier for papillary thyroid cancer was the set of CDR3 differences across clinicopathological groups. TCRdb re-called clones via MiXCR from the PCR reads. The V and J calls and clone size are TCRdb's, not the authors'. Of fewer than 35,000 clones detected, just under 30% appear once; the ten largest clones hold about 29%. Germline loops: CDR1 DFQATT, CDR2 SNEGSKA (reference sequence). Deletions cut 4 bases from V and 1 base from J, with 13 bases between. The CDR3 covers 14 residues. Study-wide points: Reportedly, malignant thyroid tumors had significantly higher TCR beta diversity than benign nodules, in blood and tumor.

Thyroid surgery was preceded by no treatment in any patient. The chain uses TRBV20-1 and TRBJ1-1; D may be TRBD1 (6 bases). Sequenced input: blood. The TCR comes from a female donor with papillary thyroid cancer or a benign thyroid nodule (not recorded which). Some clones in this sample may be carry-over from other donors' samples. In nucleotides, the CDR3 is TGCAGTGCTAAGAGGCAGGGGACGAACACTGAAGCTTTCTTT. It encodes CSAKRQGTNTEAFF.